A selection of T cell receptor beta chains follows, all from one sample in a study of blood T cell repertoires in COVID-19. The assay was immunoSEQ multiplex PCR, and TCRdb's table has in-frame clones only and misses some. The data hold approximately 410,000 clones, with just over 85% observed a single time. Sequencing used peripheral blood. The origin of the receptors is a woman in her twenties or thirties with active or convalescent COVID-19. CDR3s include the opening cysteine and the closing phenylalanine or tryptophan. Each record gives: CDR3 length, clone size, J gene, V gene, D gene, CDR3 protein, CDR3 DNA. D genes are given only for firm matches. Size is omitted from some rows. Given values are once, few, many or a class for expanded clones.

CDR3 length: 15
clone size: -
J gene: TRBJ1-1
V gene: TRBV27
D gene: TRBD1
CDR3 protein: CASSWGTGGNTEAFF
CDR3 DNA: TGTGCCAGCAGCTGGGGGACAGGGGGGAACACTGAAGCTTTCTTT

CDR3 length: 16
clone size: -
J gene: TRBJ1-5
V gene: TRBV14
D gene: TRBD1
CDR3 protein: CASSRPGQGAHQPQHF
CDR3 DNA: TGTGCCAGCAGCCGACCGGGACAGGGGGCTCATCAGCCCCAGCATTTT

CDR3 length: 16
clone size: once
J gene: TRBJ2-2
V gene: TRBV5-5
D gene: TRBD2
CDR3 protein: CASSTGGTGGAGELFF
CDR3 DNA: TGTGCCAGCAGCACGGGGGGTACCGGAGGAGCCGGGGAGCTGTTTTTT

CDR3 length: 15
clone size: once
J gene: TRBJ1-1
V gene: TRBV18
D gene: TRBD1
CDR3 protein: CASSQNVPGQGEAFF
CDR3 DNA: TGTGCCAGCTCACAAAACGTCCCGGGACAGGGAGAAGCTTTCTTT

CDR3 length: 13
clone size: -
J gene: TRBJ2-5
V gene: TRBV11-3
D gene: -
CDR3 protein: CASSLGAGETQYF
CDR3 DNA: TGTGCCAGCAGCTTAGGTGCGGGAGAGACCCAGTACTTC

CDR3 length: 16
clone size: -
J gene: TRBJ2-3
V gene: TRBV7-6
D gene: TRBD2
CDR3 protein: CASSLSSSGGRGTQYF
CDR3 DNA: TGTGCCAGCAGCTTATCCTCTAGCGGGGGCCGAGGTACGCAGTATTTT

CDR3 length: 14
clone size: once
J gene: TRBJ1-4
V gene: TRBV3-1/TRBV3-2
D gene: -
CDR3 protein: CASRNRESNEKLFF
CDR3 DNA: TGTGCCAGCAGGAACAGGGAGAGTAATGAAAAACTGTTTTTT

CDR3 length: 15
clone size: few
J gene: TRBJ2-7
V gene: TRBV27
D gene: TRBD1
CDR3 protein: CASSGTGEGSYEQYF
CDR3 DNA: TGTGCCAGCAGTGGGACAGGGGAAGGATCCTACGAGCAGTACTTC

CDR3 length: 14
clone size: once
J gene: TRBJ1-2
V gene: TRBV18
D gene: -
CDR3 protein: CASSPADTVYGYTF
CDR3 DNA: TGTGCCAGCTCACCGGCGGACACAGTCTATGGCTACACCTTC

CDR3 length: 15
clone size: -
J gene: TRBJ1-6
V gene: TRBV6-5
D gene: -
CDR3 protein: CASSTESSYNSPLHF
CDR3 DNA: TGTGCCAGCAGTACAGAGAGCTCCTATAATTCACCCCTCCACTTT

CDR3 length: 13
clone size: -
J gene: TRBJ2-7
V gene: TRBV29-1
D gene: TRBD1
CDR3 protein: CSVEEGQAYEQYF
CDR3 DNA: TGCAGCGTTGAAGAGGGACAGGCCTACGAGCAGTACTTC

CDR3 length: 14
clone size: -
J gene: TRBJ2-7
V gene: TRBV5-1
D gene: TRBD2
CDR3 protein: CASSSSGGRYEQYF
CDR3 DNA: TGCGCCAGCAGTTCTAGCGGGGGACGGTACGAGCAGTACTTC

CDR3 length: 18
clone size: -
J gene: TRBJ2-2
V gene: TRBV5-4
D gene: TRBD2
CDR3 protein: CASSFSGISGRYTGELFF
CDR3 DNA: TGTGCCAGCAGCTTTTCCGGGATTAGCGGGAGATACACCGGGGAGCTGTTTTTT

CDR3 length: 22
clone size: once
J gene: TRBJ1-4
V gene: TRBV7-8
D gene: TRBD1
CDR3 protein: CASSLKPGQRDGTGATNEKLFF
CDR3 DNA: TGTGCCAGCAGCTTAAAACCGGGACAGCGAGATGGGACAGGGGCAACTAATGAAAAACTGTTTTTT

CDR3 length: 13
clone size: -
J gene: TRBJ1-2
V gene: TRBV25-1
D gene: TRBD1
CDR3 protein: CASRDSSPYGYTF
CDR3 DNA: TGTGCCAGCCGGGACAGTAGCCCCTATGGCTACACCTTC

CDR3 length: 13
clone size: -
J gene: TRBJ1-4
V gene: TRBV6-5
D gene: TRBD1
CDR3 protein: CASTAGTGEKLFF
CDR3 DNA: TGTGCCAGCACCGCGGGGACAGGGGAAAAACTGTTTTTT

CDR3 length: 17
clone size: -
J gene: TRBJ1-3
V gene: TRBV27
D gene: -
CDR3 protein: CASSFRSGGSSGNTIYF
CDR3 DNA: TGTGCCAGCAGTTTTAGGTCTGGGGGCAGCTCTGGAAACACCATATATTTT

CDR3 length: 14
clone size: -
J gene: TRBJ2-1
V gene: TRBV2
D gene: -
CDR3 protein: CASSDWGGDNEQFF
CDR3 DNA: TGTGCCAGCAGTGACTGGGGGGGCGACAATGAGCAGTTCTTC

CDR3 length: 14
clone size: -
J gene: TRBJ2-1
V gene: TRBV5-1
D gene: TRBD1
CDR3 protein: CASSQGTGPNEQFF
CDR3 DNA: TGCGCCAGCAGCCAAGGGACAGGGCCGAATGAGCAGTTCTTC

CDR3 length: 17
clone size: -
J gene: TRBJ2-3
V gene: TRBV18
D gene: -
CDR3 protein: CASSPPGGGRITDTQYF
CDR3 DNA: TGTGCCAGCTCACCCCCCGGGGGAGGCCGTATAACAGATACGCAGTATTTT

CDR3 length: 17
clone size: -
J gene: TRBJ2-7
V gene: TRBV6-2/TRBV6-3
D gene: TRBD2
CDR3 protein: CASSYPPGVAGAFEQYF
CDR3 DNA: TGTGCCAGCAGTTACCCCCCGGGGGTAGCGGGAGCTTTCGAGCAGTACTTC

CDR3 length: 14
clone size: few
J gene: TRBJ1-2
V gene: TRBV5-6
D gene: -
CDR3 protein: CASSSIEDRYGYTF
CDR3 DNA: TGTGCCAGCAGCTCTATAGAGGACAGATATGGCTACACCTTC